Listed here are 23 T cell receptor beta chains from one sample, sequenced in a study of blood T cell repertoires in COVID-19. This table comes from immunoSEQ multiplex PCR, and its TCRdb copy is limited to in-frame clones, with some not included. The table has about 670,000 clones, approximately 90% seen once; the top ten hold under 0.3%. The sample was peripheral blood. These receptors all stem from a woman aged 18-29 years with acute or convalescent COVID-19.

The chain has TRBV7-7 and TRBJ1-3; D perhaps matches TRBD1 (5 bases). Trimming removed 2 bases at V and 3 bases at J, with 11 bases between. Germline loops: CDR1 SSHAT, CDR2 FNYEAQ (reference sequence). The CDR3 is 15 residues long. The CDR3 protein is CASSLQLGDGNTIYF. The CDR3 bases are TGTGCCAGCAGCTTACAGCTAGGGGATGGAAACACCATATATTTT.

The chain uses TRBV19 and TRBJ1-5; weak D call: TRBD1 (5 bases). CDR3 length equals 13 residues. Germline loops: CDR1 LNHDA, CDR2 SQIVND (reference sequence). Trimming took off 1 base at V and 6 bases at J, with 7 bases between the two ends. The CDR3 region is CASSIVGGQPQHF. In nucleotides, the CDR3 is TGTGCCAGTAGTATAGTGGGGGGTCAGCCCCAGCATTTT.

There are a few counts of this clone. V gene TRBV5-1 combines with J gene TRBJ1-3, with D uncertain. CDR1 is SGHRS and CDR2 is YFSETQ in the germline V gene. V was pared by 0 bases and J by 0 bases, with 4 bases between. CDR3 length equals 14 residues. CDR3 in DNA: TGCGCCAGCAGCTTGGGAGTCTCTGGAAACACCATATATTTT. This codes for CASSLGVSGNTIYF.

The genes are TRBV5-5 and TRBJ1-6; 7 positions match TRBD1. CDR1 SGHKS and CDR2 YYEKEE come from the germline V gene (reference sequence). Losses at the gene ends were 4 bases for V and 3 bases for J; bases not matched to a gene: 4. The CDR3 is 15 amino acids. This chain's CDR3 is CASSPTGYYNSPLHF. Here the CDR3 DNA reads TGTGCCAGCAGCCCGACAGGGTACTATAATTCACCCCTCCACTTT.

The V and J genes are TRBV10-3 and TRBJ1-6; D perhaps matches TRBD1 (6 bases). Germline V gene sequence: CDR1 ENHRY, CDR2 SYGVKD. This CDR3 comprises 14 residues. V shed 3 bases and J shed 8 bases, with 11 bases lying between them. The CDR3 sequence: CAISDLRTDSPLHF. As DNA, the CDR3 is TGTGCCATCAGTGATCTCAGGACAGATTCACCCCTCCACTTT.

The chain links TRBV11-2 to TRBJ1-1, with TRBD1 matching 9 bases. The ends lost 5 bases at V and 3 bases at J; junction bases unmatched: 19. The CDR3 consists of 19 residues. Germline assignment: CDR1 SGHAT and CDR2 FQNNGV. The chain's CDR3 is CASSPRSVTLTGGDTEAFF. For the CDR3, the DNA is TGTGCCAGCAGCCCCCGTTCCGTTACTCTGACAGGGGGGGACACTGAAGCTTTCTTT.

The CDR3 sequence is CASSHEWTGATYEQYF. DNA of the CDR3: TGCGCCAGCAGCCACGAGTGGACAGGGGCTACCTACGAGCAGTACTTC. This chain uses TRBV4-3 with TRBJ2-7; 9 bases align to TRBD1. The CDR3 sequence is 16 residues long. The germline gives CDR1 LGHNA, CDR2 YSLEER. Germline trimming cut 3 bases from V and 2 bases from J; bases unmatched to any gene: 8.

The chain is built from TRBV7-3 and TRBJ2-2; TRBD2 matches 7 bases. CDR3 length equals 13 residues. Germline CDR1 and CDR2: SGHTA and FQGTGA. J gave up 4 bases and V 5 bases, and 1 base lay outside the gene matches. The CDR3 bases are TGTGCCAGCAGCCCGGGGGGCACCGGGGAGCTGTTTTTT. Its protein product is CASSPGGTGELFF.

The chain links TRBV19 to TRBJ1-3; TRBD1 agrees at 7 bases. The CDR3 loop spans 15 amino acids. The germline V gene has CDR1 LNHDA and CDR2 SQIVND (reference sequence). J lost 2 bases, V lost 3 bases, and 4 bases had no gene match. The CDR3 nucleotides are TGTGCCAGTAGTATCCGGGACAGACCTGGAAACACCATATATTTT. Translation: CASSIRDRPGNTIYF.

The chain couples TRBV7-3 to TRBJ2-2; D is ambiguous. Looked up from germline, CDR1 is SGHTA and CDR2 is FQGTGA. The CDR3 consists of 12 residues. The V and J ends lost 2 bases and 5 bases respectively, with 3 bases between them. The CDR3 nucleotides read TGTGCCAGCAGCTTATATACCGGGGAGCTGTTTTTT. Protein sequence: CASSLYTGELFF. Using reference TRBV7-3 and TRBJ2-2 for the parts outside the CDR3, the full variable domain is GAGVSQTPSNKVTEKGKYVELRCDPISGHTALYWYRQSLGQGPEFLIYFQGTGAADDSGLPNDRFFAVRPEGSVSTLKIQRTERGDSAVYLCASSLYTGELFFGEGSRLTVL.

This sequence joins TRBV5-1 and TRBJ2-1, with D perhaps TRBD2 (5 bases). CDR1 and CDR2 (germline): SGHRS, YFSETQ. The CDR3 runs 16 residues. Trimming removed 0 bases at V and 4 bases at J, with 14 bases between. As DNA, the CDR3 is TGCGCCAGCAGCTTGGTTAAATCGGGGTTTTACAATGAGCAGTTCTTC. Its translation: CASSLVKSGFYNEQFF.

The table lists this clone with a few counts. This CDR3 reads CASSEGQGGSPLHF. The CDR3 DNA sequence: TGTGCCAGCAGTGAAGGGCAGGGAGGCTCACCCCTCCACTTT. V is TRBV6-4 and J is TRBJ1-6, with D perhaps TRBD1 (5 bases). This CDR3 is 14 amino acids long. Looked up from germline, CDR1 is MRHNA and CDR2 is SNTAGT. V lost 3 bases and J lost 10, with 13 bases in between.

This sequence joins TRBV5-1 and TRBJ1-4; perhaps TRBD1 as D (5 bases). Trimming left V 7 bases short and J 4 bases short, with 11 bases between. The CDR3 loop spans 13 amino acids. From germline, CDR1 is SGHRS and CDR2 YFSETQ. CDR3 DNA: TGCGCCAGCGGCAGGGCAGATAATGAAAAACTGTTTTTT. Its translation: CASGRADNEKLFF.

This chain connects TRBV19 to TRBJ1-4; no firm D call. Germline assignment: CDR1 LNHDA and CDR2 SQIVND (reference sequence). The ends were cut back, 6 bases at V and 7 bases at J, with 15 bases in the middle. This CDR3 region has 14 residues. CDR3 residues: CASRTHVEGEKLFF. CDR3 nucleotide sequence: TGTGCCAGTAGGACCCACGTTGAGGGTGAAAAACTGTTTTTT.

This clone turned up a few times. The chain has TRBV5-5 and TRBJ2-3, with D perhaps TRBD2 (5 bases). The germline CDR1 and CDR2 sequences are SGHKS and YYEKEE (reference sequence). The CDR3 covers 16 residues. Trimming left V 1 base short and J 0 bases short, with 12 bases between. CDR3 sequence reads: CASSLYGVDSTDTQYF. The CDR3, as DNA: TGTGCCAGCAGCTTGTACGGGGTAGATAGCACAGATACGCAGTATTTT.

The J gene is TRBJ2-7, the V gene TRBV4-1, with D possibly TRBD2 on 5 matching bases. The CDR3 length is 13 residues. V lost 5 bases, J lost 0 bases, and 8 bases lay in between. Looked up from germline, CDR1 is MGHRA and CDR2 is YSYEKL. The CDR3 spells CASSAGLSYEQYF. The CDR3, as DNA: TGCGCCAGCAGCGCGGGCCTCTCCTACGAGCAGTACTTC.

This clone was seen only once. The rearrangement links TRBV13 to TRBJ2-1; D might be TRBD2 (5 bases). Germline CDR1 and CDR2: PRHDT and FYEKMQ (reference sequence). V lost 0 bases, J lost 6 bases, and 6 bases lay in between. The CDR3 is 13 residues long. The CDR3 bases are TGTGCCAGCAGCTTAGGCCGGGGCAATGAGCAGTTCTTC. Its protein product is CASSLGRGNEQFF.

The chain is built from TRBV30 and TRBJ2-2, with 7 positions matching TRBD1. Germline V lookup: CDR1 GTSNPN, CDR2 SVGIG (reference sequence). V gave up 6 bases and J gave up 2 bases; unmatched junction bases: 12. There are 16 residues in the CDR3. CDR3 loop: CACLTHRDRNTGELFF. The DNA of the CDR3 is TGTGCCTGCCTAACGCACCGGGACAGAAACACCGGGGAGCTGTTTTTT.

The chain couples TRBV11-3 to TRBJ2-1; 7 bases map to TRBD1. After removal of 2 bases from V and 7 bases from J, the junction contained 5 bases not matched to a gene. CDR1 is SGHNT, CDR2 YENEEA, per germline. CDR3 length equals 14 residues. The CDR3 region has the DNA TGTGCCAGCAGCTTAACGGGACAGAGAAATGAGCAGTTCTTC. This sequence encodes CASSLTGQRNEQFF.

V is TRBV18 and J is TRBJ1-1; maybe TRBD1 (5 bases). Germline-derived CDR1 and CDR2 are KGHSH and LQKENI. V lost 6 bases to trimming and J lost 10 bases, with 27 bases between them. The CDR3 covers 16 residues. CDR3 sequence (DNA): TGTGCCAGCTCCCAAATTTCAACGAACCCAAGTCAGGGAGCTTTCTTT. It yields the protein CASSQISTNPSQGAFF.

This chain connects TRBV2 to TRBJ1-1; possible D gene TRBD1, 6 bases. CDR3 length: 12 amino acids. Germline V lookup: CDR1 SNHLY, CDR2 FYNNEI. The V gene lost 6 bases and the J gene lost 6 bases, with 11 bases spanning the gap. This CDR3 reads CASSRGDPEAFF. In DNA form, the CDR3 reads TGTGCCAGCAGCAGGGGAGACCCTGAAGCTTTCTTT.

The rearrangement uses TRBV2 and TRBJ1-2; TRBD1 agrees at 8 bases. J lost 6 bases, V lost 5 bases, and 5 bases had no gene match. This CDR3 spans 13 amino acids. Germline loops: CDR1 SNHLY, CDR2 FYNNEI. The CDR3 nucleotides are TGTGCCAGCAGTAGGACAGGGTTTGATGGCTACACCTTC. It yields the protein CASSRTGFDGYTF.

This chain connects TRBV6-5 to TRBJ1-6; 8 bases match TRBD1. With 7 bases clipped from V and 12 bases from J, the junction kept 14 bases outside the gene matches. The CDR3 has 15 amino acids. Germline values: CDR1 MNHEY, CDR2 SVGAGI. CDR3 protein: CASTLGAGGSEPLHF. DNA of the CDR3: TGTGCCAGCACCCTAGGTGCAGGGGGCTCTGAACCCCTCCACTTT.